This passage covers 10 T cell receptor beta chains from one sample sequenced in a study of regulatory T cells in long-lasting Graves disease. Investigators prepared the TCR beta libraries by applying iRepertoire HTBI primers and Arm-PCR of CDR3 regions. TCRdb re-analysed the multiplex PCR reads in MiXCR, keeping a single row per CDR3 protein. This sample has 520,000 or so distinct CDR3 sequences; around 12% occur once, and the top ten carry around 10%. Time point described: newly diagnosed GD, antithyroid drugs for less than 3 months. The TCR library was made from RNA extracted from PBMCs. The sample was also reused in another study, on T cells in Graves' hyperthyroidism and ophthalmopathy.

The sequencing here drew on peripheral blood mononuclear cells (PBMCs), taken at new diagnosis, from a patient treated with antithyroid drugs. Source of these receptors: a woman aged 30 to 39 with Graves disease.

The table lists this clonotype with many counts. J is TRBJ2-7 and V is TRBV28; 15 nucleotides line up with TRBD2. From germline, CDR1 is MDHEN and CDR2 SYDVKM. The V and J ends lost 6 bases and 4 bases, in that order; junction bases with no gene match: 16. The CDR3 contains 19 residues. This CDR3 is CASSLTGLAGGPRAYEQYF. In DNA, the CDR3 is TGTGCCAGCAGCCTAACTGGACTAGCGGGAGGGCCTAGAGCTTACGAGCAGTACTTC.

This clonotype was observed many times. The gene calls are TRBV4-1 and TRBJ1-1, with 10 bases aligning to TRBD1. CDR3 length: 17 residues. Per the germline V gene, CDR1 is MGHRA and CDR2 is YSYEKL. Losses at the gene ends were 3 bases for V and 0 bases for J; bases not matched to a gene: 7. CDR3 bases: TGCGCCAGCAGCCAGAGAGACAGGGGGCGCATGAACACTGAAGCTTTCTTT. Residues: CASSQRDRGRMNTEAFF.

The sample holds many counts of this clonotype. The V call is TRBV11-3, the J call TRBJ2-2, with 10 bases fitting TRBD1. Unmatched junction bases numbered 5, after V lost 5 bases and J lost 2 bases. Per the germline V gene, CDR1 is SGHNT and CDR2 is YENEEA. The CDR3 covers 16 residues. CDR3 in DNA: TGTGCCAGCAGCGCCCGGGACAGGGGTAACACCGGGGAGCTGTTTTTT. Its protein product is CASSARDRGNTGELFF.

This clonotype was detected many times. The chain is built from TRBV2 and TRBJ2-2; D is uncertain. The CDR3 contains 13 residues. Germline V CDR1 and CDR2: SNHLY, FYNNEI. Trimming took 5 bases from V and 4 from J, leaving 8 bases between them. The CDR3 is CASSWQLTGELFF. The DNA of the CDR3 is TGTGCCAGCAGTTGGCAGCTCACCGGGGAGCTGTTTTTT.

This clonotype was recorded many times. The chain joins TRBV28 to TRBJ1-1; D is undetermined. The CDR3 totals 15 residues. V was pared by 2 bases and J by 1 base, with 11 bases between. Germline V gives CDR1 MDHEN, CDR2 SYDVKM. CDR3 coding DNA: TGTGCCAGCAGTTTAATCCGGACGGAGAACACTGAAGCTTTCTTT. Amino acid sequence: CASSLIRTENTEAFF.

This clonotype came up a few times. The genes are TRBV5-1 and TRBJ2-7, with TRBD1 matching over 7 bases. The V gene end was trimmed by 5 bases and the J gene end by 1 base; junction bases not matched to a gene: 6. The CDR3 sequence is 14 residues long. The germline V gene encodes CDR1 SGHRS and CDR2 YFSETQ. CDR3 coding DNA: TGCGCCAGCAGATCGGGACAGAGATCCTACGAGCAGTACTTC. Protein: CASRSGQRSYEQYF. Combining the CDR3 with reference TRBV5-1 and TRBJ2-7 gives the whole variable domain KAGVTQTPRYLIKTRGQQVTLSCSPISGHRSVSWYQQTPGQGLQFLFEYFSETQRNKGNFPGRFSGRQFSNSRSEMNVSTLELGDSALYLCASRSGQRSYEQYFGPGTRLTVT.

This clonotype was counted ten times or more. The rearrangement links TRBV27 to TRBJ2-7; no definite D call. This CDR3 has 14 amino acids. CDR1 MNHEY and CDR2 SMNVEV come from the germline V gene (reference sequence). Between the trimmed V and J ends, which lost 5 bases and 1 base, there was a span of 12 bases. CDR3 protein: CASSQRLDSYEQYF. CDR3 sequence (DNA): TGTGCCAGCAGTCAGAGATTAGATTCCTACGAGCAGTACTTC.

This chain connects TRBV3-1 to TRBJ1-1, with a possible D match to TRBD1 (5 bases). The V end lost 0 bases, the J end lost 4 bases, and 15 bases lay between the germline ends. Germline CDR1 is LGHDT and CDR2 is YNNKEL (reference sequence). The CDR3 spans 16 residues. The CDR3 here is CASSQDNMAGITEAFF. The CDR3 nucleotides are TGTGCCAGCAGCCAAGATAATATGGCAGGGATCACTGAAGCTTTCTTT.

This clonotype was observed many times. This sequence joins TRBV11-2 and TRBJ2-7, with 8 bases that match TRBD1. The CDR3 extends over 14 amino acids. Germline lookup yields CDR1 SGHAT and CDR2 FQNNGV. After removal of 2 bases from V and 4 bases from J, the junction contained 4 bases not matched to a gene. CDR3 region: CASSLRDRIYEQYF. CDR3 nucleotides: TGTGCCAGCAGCTTAAGGGACAGGATTTACGAGCAGTACTTC.

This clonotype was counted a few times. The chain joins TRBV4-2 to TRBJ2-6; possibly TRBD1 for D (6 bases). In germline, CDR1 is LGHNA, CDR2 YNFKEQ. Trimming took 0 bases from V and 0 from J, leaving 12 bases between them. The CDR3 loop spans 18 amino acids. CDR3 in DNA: TGTGCCAGCAGCCAAGAGGACAGTTGGGTCTCTGGGGCCAACGTCCTGACTTTC. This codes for CASSQEDSWVSGANVLTF.